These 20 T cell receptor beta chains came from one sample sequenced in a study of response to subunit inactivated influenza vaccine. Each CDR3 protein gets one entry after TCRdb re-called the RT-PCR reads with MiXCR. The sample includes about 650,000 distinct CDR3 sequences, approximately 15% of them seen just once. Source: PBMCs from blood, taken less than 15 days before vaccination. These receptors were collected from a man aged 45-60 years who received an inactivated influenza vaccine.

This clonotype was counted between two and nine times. CDR3 amino acids: CASSYADTYNEKLFF. The CDR3 DNA reads as TGTGCCAGCAGTTACGCGGACACGTATAATGAAAAACTGTTTTTT. The rearrangement joins TRBV6-5 to TRBJ1-4; possible D gene TRBD1, 5 bases. V lost 2 bases to trimming and J lost 4 bases, with 11 bases between them. CDR1 is MNHEY, CDR2 SVGAGI, per germline. The CDR3 length is 15 residues.

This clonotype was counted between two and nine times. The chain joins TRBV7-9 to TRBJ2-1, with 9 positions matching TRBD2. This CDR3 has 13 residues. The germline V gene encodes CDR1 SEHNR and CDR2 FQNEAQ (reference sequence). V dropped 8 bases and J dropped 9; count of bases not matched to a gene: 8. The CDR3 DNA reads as TGTGCCAGCTCATGGGCGGGGGGGTCTGAGCAGTTCTTC. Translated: CASSWAGGSEQFF.

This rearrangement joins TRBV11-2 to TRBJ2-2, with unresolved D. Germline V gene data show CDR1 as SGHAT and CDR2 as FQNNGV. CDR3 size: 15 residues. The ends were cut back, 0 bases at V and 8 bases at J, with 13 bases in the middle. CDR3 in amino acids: CASSLEWLGRGELFF. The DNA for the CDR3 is TGTGCCAGCAGCTTAGAATGGCTGGGTCGGGGGGAGCTGTTTTTT.

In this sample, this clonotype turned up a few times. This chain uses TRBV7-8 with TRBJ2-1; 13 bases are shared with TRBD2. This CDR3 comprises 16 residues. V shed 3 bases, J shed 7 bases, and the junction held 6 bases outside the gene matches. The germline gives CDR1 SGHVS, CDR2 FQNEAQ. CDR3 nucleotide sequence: TGTGCCAGCAGCTTTACTAGCGGGGGGGCCAGGAATGAGCAGTTCTTC. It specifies CASSFTSGGARNEQFF.

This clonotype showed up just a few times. In DNA, the CDR3 is TGTGCCAGCAGCTTAGCGGGGGACCCCTACGAGCAGTACTTC. Residues: CASSLAGDPYEQYF. The chain employs TRBV7-8 and TRBJ2-7; TRBD1 or TRBD2 may be the D gene (5 bases each). The V and J ends lost 0 bases and 2 bases respectively, with 8 bases between them. Germline V gene sequence: CDR1 SGHVS, CDR2 FQNEAQ. The CDR3 length is 14 residues.

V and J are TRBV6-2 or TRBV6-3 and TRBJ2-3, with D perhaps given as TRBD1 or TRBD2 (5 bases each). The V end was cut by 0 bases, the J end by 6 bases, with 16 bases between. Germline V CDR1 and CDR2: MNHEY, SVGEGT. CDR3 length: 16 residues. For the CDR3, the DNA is TGTGCCAGCAGTTACTCGAATTCGAGGGGCTCGGATACGCAGTATTTT. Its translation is CASSYSNSRGSDTQYF.

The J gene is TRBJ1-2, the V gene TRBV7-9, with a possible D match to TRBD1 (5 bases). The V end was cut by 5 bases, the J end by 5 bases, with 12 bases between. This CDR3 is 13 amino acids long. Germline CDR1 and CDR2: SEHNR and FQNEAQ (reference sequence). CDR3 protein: CASSAGRIYGYTF. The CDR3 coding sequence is TGTGCCAGCAGCGCGGGGCGGATATATGGCTACACCTTC.

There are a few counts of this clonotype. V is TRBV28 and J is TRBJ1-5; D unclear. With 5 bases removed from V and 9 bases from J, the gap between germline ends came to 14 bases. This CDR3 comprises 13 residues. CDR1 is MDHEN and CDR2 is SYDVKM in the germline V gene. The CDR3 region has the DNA TGTGCCAGCAGTGGCCCTGGAGGGAGGCCCCAGCATTTT. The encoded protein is CASSGPGGRPQHF.

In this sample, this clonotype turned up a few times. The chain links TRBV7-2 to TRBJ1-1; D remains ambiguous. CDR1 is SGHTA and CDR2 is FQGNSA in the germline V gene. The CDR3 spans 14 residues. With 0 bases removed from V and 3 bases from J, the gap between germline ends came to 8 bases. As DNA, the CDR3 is TGTGCCAGCAGCTTAGCCGTAATCGACACTGAAGCTTTCTTT. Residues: CASSLAVIDTEAFF.

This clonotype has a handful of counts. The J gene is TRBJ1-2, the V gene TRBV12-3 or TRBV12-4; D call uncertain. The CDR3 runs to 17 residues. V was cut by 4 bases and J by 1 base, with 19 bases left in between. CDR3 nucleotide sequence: TGTGCCAGCAGTTCCACCACGTCAGGACGGGTTAACTATGGCTACACCTTC. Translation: CASSSTTSGRVNYGYTF.

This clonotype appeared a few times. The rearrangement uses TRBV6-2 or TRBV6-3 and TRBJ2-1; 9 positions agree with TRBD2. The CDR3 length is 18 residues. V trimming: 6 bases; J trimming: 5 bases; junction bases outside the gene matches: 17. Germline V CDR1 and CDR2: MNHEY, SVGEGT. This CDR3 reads CASSQKHTSGRPHNEQFF. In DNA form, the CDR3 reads TGTGCCAGCAGCCAGAAGCACACAAGCGGGAGGCCACACAATGAGCAGTTCTTC.

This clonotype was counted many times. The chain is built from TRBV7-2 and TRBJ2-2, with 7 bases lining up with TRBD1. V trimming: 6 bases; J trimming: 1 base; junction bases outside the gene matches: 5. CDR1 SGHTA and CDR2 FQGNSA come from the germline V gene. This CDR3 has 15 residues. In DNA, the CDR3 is TGTGCCAGCAGACAGGGGTCGGGGAACACCGGGGAGCTGTTTTTT. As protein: CASRQGSGNTGELFF.

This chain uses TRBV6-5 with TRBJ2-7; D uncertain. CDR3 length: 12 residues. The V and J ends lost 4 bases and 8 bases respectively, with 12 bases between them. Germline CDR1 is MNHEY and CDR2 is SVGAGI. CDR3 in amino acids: CASSSPQGQQYF. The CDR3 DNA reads TGTGCCAGCAGTTCCCCCCAAGGACAGCAGTACTTC.

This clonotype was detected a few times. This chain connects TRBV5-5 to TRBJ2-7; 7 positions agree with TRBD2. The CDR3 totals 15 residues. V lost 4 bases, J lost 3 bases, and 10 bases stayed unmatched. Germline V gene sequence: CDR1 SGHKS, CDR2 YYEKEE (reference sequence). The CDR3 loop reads CASSTYPGGNYEQYF. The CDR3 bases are TGTGCCAGCAGCACCTATCCGGGGGGAAACTACGAGCAGTACTTC.

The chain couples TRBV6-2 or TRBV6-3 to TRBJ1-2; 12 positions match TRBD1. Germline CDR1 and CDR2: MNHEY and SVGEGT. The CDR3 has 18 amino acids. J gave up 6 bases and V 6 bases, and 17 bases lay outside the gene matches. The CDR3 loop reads CASRQSGTGGAKWDGYTF. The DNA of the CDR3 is TGTGCCAGCAGACAGTCCGGGACAGGGGGCGCGAAGTGGGATGGCTACACCTTC.

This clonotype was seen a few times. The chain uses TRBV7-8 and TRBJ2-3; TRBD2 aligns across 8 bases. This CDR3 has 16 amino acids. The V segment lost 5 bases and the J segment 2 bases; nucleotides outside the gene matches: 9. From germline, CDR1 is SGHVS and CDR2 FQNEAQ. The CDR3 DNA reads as TGTGCCAGCAGCCCAAGGGTAGCGGGGAACACAGATACGCAGTATTTT. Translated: CASSPRVAGNTDTQYF. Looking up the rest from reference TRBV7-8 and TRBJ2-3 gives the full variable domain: GAGVSQSPRYKVAKRGQDVALRCDPISGHVSLFWYQQALGQGPEFLTYFQNEAQLDKSGLPSDRFFAERPEGSVSTLKIQRTQQEDSAVYLCASSPRVAGNTDTQYFGPGTRLTVL.

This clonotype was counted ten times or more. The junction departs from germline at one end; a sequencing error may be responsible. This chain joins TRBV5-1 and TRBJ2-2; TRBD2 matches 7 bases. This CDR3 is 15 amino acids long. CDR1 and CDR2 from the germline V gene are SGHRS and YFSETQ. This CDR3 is CASSLGGKNTGELFF. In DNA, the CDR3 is TGTGCCAGCAGTTTGGGGGGGAAGAACACCGGGGAGCTGTTTTTT.

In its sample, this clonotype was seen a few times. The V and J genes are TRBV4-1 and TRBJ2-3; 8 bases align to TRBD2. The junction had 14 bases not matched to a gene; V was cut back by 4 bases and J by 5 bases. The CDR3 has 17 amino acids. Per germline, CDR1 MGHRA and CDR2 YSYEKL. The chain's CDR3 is CASSPKGSGGQKDTQYF. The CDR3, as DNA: TGCGCCAGCAGCCCGAAAGGGTCGGGGGGGCAGAAAGATACGCAGTATTTT.

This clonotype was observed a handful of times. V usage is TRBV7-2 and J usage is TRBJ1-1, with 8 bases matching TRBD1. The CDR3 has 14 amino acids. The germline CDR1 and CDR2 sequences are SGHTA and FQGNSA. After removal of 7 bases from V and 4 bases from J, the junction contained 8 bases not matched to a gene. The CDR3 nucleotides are TGTGCCAGCATCTCGGACAGGGTGTCCACTGAAGCTTTCTTT. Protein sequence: CASISDRVSTEAFF.

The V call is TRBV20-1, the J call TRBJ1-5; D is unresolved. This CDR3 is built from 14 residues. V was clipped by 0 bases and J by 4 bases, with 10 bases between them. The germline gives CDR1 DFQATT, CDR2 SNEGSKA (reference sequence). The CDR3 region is CSARDVKGNQPQHF. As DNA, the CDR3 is TGCAGTGCTAGAGATGTGAAGGGTAATCAGCCCCAGCATTTT.